Shown below are 3 T cell receptor beta chains from a single sample sequenced in a study of cytomegalovirus exposure and HLA in healthy donors. The PCR was carried out with 60 Vbeta primers and 13 Jbeta primers. The data were produced by immunoSEQ multiplex PCR, yet TCRdb's version contains in-frame clones alone and is incomplete. The profile shows 180,000 or so clones, less than 80% of them singletons. Input material: PBMCs. The receptors shown here come from a man between 18 and 35 years old in good health and CMV-seronegative.

This clone was observed a single time. The chain is built from TRBV5-6 and TRBJ2-5; a weak D match, TRBD2 (7 bases). Matching the DNA end better, TRBJ2-7 makes the J call doubtful. This CDR3 comprises 16 residues. Germline V CDR1 and CDR2: SGHDT, YYEEEE. CDR3 protein: CASSLKGGVPSYEQYF. Here the CDR3 DNA reads TGTGCCAGCAGCTTGAAGGGGGGGGTCCCCTCCTACGAGCAGTACTTC.

This clone was seen only once. The CDR3 DNA reads as TGTGTGAGACAGGAAAGCTACGAGCAGTACTTC. Residues: CVRQESYEQYF. This chain links TRBV15 with TRBJ2-7; the D gene is possibly TRBD1 (6 bases). This CDR3 contains 11 residues. Germline loops: CDR1 LNHNV, CDR2 YYDKDF (reference sequence). Drawing the rest from reference TRBV15 and TRBJ2-7, the complete variable domain is DAMVIQNPRYQVTQFGKPVTLSCSQTLNHNVMYWYQQKSSQAPKLLFHYYDKDFNNEADTPDNFQSRRPNTSFCFLDIRSPGLGDTAMYLCVRQESYEQYFGPGTRLTVT.

This clone appeared a few times. The V gene is TRBV6-5, the J gene TRBJ1-5, with D possibly TRBD1 on 6 matching bases. The CDR3 contains 14 residues. The ends were cut back, 8 bases at V and 1 base at J, with 12 bases in the middle. Germline V CDR1 and CDR2: MNHEY, SVGAGI. The CDR3 loop reads CASSTGLSNQPQHF. As DNA, the CDR3 is TGTGCCAGCTCAACAGGGTTAAGCAATCAGCCCCAGCATTTT.